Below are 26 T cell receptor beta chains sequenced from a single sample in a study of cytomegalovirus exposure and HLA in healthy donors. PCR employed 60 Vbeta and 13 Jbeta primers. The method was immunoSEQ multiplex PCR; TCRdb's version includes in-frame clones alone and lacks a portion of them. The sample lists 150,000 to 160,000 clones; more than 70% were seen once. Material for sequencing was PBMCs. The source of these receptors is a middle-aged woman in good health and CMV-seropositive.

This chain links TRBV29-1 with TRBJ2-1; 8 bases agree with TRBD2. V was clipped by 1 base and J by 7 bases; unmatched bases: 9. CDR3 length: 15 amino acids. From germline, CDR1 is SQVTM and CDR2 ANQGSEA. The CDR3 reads CSVEGLYGRANEQFF. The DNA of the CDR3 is TGCAGCGTTGAAGGTTTATACGGGAGGGCGAATGAGCAGTTCTTC.

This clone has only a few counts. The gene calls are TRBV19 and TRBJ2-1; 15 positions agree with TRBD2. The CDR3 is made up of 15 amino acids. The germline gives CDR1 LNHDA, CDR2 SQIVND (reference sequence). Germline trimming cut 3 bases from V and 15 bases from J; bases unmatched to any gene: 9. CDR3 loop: CASSILGLAGGPSFF. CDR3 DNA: TGTGCCAGTAGTATCCTCGGACTAGCGGGAGGGCCCTCGTTCTTC.

The CDR3: CASSDPSGVSYEQYF. In DNA form, the CDR3 reads TGTGCCAGCAGTGACCCCAGCGGGGTCTCCTACGAGCAGTACTTC. V and J are TRBV25-1 and TRBJ2-7; 7 bases fit TRBD2. The CDR3 is 15 residues long. Unmatched junction bases numbered 5, after V lost 3 bases and J lost 0 bases. Germline V CDR1 and CDR2: MGHDK, SYGVNS.

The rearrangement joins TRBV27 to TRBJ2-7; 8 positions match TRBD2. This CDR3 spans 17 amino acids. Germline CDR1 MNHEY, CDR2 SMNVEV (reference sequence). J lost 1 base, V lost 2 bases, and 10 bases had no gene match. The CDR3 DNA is TGTGCCAGCAGTTTAGCACCAGCGGGGGCCGGGTCCTACGAGCAGTACTTC. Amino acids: CASSLAPAGAGSYEQYF.

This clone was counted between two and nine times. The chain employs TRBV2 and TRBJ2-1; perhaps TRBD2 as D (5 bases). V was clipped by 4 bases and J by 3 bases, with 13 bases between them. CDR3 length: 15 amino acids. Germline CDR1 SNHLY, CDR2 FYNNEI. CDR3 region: CASSGLPGSYNEQFF. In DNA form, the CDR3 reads TGTGCCAGCAGTGGTTTACCGGGAAGCTACAATGAGCAGTTCTTC.

The CDR3 coding sequence is TGTGCCAGCAGTGAATTGTCCATCAATGAGCAGTTCTTC. Encoded protein: CASSELSINEQFF. V and J are TRBV25-1 and TRBJ2-1; D uncertain. The CDR3 extends over 13 amino acids. Germline V CDR1 and CDR2: MGHDK, SYGVNS. V lost 1 base, J lost 6 bases, and 7 bases lay in between.

CDR3 sequence reads: CASSYSARGTEAFF. The DNA of the CDR3 is TGTGCCAGCAGTTACTCGGCCAGGGGCACTGAAGCTTTCTTT. The chain is built from TRBV6-5 and TRBJ1-1, with a tentative D call TRBD1 (6 bases). The CDR3 spans 14 residues. Germline V gives CDR1 MNHEY, CDR2 SVGAGI. V lost 0 bases, J lost 4 bases, and 9 bases lay in between.

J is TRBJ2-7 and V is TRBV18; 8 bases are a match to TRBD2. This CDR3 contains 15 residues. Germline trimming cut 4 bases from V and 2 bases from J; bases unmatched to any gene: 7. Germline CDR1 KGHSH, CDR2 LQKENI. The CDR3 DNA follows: TGTGCCAGCTCACGACCTAGCGGGTCAGCCTACGAGCAGTACTTC. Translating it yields CASSRPSGSAYEQYF.

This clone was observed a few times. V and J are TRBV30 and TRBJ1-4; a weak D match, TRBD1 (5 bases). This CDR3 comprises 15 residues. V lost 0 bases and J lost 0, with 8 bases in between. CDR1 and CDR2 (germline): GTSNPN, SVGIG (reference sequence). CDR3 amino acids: CAWSVQAATNEKLFF. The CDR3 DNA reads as TGTGCCTGGAGTGTACAGGCAGCAACTAATGAAAAACTGTTTTTT.

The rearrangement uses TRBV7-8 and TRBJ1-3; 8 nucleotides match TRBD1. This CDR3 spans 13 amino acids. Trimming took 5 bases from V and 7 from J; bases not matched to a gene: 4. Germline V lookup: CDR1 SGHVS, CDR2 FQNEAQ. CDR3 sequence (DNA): TGTGCCAGCAGCATTGGACAGGGCAACACCATATATTTT. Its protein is CASSIGQGNTIYF. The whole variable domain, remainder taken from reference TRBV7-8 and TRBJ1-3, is GAGVSQSPRYKVAKRGQDVALRCDPISGHVSLFWYQQALGQGPEFLTYFQNEAQLDKSGLPSDRFFAERPEGSVSTLKIQRTQQEDSAVYLCASSIGQGNTIYFGEGSWLTVV.

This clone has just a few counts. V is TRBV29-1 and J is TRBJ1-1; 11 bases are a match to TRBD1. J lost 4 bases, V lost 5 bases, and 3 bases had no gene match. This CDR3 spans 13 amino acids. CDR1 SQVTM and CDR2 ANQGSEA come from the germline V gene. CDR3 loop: CSVRTGGITEAFF. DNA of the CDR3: TGCAGCGTTAGGACAGGGGGCATCACTGAAGCTTTCTTT.

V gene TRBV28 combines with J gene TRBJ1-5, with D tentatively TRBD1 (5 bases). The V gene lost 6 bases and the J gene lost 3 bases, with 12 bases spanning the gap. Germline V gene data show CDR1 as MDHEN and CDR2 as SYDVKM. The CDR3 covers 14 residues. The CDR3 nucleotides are TGTGCCAGCAGACGACAGTCTACCAATCAGCCCCAGCATTTT. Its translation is CASRRQSTNQPQHF.

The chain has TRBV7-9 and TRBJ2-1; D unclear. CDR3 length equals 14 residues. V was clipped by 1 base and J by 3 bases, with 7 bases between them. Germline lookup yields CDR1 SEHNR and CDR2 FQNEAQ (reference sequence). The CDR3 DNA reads TGTGCCAGCAGCTTAGATCCAGTCTACAATGAGCAGTTCTTC. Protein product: CASSLDPVYNEQFF.

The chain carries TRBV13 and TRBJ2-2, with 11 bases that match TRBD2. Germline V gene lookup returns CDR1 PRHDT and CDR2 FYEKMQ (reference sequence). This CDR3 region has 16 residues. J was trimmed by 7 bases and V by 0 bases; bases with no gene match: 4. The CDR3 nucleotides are TGTGCCAGCAGCTTAGGACTAGCGGGAGTTATCGGGGAGCTGTTTTTT. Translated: CASSLGLAGVIGELFF.

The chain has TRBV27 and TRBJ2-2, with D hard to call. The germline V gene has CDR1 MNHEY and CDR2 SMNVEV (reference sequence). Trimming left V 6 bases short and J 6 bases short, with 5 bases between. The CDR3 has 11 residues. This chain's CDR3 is CASRSAGELFF. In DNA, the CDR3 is TGTGCCAGCAGATCAGCCGGGGAGCTGTTTTTT.

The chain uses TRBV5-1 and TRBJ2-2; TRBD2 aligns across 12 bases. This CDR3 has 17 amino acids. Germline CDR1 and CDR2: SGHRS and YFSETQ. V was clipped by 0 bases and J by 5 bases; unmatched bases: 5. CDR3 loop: CASSLVAGTSGTGELFF. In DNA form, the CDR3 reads TGCGCCAGCAGCTTGGTCGCCGGGACTAGCGGGACCGGGGAGCTGTTTTTT.

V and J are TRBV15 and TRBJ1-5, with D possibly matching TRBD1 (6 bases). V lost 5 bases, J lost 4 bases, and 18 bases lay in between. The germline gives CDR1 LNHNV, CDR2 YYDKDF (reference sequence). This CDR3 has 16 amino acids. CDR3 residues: CATSHRQALGNQPQHF. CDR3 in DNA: TGTGCCACCAGCCATAGACAGGCCCTAGGGAATCAGCCCCAGCATTTT.

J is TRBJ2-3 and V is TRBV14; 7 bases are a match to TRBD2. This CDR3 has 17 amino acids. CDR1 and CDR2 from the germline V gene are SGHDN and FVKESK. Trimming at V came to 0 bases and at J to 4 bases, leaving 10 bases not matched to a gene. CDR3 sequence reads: CASSQDLRGGSADTQYF. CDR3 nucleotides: TGTGCCAGCAGCCAAGATCTACGGGGCGGGAGCGCAGATACGCAGTATTTT.

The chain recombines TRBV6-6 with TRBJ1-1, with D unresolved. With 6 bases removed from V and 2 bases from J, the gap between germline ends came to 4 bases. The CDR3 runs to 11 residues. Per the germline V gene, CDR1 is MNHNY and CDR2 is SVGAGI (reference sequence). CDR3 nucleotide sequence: TGTGCCAGCAGAATAAACACTGAAGCTTTCTTT. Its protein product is CASRINTEAFF.

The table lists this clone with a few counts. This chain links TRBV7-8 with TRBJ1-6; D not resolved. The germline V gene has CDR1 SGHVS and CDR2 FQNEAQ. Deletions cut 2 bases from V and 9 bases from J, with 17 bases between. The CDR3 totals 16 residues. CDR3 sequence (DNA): TGTGCCAGCAGCTTAATTTTAACAGTCGCCGCTTCACCCCTCCACTTT. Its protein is CASSLILTVAASPLHF.

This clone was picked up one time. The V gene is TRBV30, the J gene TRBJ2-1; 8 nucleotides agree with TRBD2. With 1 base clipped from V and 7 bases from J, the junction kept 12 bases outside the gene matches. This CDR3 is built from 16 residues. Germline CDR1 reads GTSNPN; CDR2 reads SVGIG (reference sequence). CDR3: CAWSALEREFRNEQFF. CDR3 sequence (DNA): TGTGCCTGGAGTGCTTTGGAGCGGGAGTTCCGGAATGAGCAGTTCTTC.

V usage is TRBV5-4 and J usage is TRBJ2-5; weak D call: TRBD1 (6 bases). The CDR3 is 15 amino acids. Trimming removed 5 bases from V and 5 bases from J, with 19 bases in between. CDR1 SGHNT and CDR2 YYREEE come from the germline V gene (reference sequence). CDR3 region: CASRPGHTLEETQYF. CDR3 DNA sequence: TGTGCCAGCAGACCGGGACACACCCTCGAGGAGACCCAGTACTTC.

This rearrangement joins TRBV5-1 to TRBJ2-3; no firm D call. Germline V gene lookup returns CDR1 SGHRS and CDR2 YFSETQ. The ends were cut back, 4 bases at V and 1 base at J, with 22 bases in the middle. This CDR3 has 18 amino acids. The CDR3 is CASSPAPVGVTRTDTQYF. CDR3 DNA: TGCGCCAGCAGCCCCGCACCCGTCGGAGTTACCCGCACAGATACGCAGTATTTT.

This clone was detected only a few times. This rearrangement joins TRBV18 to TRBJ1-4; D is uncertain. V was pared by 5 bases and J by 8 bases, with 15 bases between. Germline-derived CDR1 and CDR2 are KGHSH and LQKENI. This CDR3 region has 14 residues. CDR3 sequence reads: CASSSTAGLEKLFF. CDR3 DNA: TGTGCCAGCTCATCGACGGCGGGCTTAGAAAAACTGTTTTTT.

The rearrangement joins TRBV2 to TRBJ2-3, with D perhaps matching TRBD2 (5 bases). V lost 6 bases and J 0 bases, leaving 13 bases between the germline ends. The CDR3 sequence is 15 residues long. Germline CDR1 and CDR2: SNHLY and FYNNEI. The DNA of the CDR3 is TGTGCCAGCAGGCACGGGCTAGCCAGCACAGATACGCAGTATTTT. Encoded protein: CASRHGLASTDTQYF.

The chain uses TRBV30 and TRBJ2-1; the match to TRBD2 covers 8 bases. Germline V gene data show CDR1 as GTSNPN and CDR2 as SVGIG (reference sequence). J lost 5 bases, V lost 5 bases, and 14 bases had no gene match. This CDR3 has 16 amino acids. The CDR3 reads CAWPEEAGAPDNEQFF. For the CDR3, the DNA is TGTGCCTGGCCCGAGGAAGCGGGAGCCCCTGACAATGAGCAGTTCTTC.